This T cell receptor (beta chain) originates from a study of cytomegalovirus exposure and HLA in healthy donors. Germline CDR1 reads SGHVS; CDR2 reads FQNEAQ. The trim removed 6 bases at V and 0 bases at J, leaving 7 bases unmatched. The CDR3 length is 16 residues. PCR primers comprised 60 Vbeta and 13 Jbeta primers. Assay: immunoSEQ multiplex PCR; the TCRdb copy retains only in-frame clones and omits some. The table shows 220,000 or so clones, with roughly 75% occurring only once. This sequence joins TRBV7-8 and TRBJ2-3, with 9 bases matching TRBD2. The receptor's source is a woman aged 30 to 39 in good health and CMV-seronegative. The sample taken for sequencing was PBMCs. The CDR3 bases are TGTGCCAGCAGTCCCGGGACTAGCACTAGCACAGATACGCAGTATTTT. Protein: CASSPGTSTSTDTQYF.